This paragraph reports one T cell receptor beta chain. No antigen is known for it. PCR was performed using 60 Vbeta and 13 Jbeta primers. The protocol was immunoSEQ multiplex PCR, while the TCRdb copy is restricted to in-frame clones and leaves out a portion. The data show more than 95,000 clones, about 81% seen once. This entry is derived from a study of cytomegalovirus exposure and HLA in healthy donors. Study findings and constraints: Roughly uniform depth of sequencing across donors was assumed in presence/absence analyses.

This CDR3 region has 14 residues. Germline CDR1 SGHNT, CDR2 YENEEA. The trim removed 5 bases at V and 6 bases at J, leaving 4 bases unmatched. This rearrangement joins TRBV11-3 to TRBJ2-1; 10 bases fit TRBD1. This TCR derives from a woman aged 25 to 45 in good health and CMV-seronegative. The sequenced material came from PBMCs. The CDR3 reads CASSRDRGSNEQFF. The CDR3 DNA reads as TGTGCCAGCAGCCGGGACAGGGGCAGCAATGAGCAGTTCTTC.